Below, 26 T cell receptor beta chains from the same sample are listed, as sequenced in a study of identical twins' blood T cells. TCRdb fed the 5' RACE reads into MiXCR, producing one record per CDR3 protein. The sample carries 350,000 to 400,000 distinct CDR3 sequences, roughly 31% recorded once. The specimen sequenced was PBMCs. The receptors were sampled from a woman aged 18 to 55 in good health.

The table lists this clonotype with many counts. The CDR3: CSGLAGQYYTF. The CDR3 DNA follows: TGCAGCGGTCTGGCGGGACAGTACTACACCTTC. This chain uses TRBV29-1 with TRBJ1-2; 7 nucleotides align to TRBD1. Germline CDR1 SQVTM, CDR2 ANQGSEA. Germline trimming cut 7 bases from V and 10 bases from J; bases unmatched to any gene: 9. This CDR3 is built from 11 residues.

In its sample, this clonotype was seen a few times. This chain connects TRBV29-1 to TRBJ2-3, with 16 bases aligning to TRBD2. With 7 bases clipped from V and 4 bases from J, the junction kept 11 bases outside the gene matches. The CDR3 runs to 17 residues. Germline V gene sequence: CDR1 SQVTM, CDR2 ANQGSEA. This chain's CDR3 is CSAKGTSGRAVPDTQYF. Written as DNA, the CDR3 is TGCAGCGCGAAGGGGACTAGCGGGAGGGCCGTCCCAGATACGCAGTATTTT.

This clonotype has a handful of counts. As DNA, the CDR3 is TGTGCCAGCAGTTCCCTGACAGGGGTTGCCTATGGCTACACCTTC. Residues: CASSSLTGVAYGYTF. This chain connects TRBV27 to TRBJ1-2; 8 bases are shared with TRBD1. Per germline, CDR1 MNHEY and CDR2 SMNVEV (reference sequence). V trimming: 4 bases; J trimming: 4 bases; junction bases outside the gene matches: 8. This CDR3 contains 15 residues.

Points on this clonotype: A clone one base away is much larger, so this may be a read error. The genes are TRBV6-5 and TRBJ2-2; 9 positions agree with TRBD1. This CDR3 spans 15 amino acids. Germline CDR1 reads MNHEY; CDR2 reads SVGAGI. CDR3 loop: CANSQPGQGSGELFF. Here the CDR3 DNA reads TGTGCCAACAGTCAGCCGGGACAGGGATCCGGGGAGCTGTTTTTT.

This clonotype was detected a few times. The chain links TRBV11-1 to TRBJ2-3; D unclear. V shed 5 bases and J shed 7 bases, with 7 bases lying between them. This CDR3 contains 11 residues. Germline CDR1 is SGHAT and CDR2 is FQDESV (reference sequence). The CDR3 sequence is CASSLVHTQYF. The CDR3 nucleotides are TGTGCCAGCAGCCTTGTCCATACGCAGTATTTT.

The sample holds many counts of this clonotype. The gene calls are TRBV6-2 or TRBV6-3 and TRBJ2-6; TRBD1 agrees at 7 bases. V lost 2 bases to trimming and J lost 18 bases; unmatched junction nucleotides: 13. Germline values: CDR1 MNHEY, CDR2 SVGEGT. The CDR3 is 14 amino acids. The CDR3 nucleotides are TGTGCCAGCAGTTACCAACTGGACAGGACCCAAAAGACTTTC. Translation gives CASSYQLDRTQKTF.

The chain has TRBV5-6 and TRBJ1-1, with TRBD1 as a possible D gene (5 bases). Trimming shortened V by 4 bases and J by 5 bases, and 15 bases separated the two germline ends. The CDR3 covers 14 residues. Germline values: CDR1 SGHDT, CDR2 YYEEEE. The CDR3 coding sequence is TGTGCCAGCAGCGTGTTCGGGACGGGTACTGAAGCTTTCTTT. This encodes CASSVFGTGTEAFF.

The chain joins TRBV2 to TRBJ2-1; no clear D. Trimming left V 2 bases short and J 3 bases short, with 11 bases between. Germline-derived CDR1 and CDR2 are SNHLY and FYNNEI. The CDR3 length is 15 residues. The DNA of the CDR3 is TGTGCCAGCAGTGAACTAAGAATTAGCTACAATGAGCAGTTCTTC. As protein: CASSELRISYNEQFF.

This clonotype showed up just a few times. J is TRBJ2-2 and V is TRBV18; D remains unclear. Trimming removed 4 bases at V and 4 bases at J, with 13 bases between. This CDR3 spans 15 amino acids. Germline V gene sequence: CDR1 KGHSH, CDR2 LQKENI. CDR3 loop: CASSRGLDGTGELFF. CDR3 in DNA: TGTGCCAGCTCACGAGGTCTTGACGGCACCGGGGAGCTGTTTTTT. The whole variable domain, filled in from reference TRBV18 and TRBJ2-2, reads NAGVMQNPRHLVRRRGQEARLRCSPMKGHSHVYWYRQLPEEGLKFMVYLQKENIIDESGMPKERFSAEFPKEGPSILRIQQVVRGDSAAYFCASSRGLDGTGELFFGEGSRLTVL.

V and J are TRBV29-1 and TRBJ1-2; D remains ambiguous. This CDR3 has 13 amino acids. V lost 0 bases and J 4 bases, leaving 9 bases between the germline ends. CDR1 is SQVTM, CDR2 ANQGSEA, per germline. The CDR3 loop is CSVEDRQIYGYTF. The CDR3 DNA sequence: TGCAGCGTTGAAGATCGGCAGATCTATGGCTACACCTTC.

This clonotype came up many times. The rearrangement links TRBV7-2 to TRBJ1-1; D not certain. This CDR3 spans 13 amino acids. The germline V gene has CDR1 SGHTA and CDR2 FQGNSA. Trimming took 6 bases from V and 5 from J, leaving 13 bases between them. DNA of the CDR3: TGTGCCAGCAGGAAACAAAGAGAGACTGAAGCTTTCTTT. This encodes CASRKQRETEAFF.

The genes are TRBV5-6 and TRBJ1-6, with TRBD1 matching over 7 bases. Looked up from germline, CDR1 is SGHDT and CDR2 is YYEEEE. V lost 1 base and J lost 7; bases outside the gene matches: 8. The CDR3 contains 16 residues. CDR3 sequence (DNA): TGTGCCAGCAGCTTGACAGGGGCACGGGGGAATTCACCCCTCCACTTT. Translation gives CASSLTGARGNSPLHF. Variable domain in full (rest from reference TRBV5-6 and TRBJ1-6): DAGVTQSPTHLIKTRGQQVTLRCSPKSGHDTVSWYQQALGQGPQFIFQYYEEEERQRGNFPDRFSGHQFPNYSSELNVNALLLGDSALYLCASSLTGARGNSPLHFGNGTRLTVT.

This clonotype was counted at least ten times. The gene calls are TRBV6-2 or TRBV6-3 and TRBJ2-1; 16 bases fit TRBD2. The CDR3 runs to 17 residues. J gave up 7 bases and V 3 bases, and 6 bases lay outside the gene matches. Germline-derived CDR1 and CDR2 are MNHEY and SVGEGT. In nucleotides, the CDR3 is TGTGCCAGCAGTTATCCGGGACTAGCGGGAGGGATTAATGAGCAGTTCTTC. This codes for CASSYPGLAGGINEQFF.

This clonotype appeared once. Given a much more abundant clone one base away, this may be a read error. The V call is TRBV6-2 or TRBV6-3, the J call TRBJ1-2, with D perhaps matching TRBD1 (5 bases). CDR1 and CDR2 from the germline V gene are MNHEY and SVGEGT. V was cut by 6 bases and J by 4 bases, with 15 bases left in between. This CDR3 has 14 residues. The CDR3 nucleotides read TGTGCCAGCAGATTTGCGGGACGGGTCTATGGCTACACCTTC. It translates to CASRFAGRVYGYTF.

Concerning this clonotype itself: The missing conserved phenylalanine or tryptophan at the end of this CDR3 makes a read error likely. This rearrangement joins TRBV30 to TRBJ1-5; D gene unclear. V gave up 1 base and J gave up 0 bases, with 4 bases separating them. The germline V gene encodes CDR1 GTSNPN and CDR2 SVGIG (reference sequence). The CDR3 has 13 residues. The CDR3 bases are TGTGCCTGGAGTGAAAATAGCAATCAGCCCCAGCATCTT. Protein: CAWSENSNQPQHL.

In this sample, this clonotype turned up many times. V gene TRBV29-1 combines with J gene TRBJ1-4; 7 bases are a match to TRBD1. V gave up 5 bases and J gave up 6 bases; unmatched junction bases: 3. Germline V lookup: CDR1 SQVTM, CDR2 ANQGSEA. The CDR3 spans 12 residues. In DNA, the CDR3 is TGCAGCGTTCCGAGGGGGCATGAAAAACTGTTTTTT. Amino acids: CSVPRGHEKLFF.

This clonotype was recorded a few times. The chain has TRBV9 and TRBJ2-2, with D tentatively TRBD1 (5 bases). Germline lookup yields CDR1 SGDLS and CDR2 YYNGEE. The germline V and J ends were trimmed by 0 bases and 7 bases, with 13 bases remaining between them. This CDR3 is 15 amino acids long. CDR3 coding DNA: TGTGCCAGCAGCGTAGCAAGGGGATCCCACGGGGAGCTGTTTTTT. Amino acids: CASSVARGSHGELFF.

The CDR3 here is CSARGLGLGAFF. Here the CDR3 DNA reads TGCAGTGCTAGAGGCTTGGGCCTCGGAGCTTTCTTT. The V call is TRBV20-1, the J call TRBJ1-1; no definite D call. Deletions cut 1 base from V and 10 bases from J, with 13 bases between. Germline values: CDR1 DFQATT, CDR2 SNEGSKA (reference sequence). This CDR3 comprises 12 residues.

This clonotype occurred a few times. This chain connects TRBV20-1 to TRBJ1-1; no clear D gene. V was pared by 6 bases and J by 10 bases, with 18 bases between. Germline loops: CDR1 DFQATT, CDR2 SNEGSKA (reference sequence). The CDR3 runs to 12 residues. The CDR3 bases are TGCAGTGCGACTACCAGTACGCAAGGAGCTTTCTTT. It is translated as CSATTSTQGAFF.

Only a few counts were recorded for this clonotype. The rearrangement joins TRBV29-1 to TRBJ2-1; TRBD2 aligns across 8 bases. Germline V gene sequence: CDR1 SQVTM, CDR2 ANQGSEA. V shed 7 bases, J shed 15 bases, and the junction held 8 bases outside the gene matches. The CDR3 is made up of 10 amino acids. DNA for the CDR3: TGCAGCGGATTTAGCGGGAAGTTGTTCTTC. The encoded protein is CSGFSGKLFF.

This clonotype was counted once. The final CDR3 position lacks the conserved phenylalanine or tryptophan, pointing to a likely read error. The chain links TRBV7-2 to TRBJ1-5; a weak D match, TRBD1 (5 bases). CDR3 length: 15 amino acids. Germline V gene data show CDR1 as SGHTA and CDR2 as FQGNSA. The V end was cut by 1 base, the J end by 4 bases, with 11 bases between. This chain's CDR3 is CASSLVQGPNQPQHL. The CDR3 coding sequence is TGTGCCAGCAGCTTAGTTCAGGGCCCTAATCAGCCCCAGCATCTT.

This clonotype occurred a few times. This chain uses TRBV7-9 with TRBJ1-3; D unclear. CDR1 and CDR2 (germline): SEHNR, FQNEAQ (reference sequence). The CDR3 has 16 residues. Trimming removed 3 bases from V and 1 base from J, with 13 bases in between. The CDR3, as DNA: TGTGCCAGCAGCTTCACCAGCTCAGCGTCTGGAAACACCATATATTTT. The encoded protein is CASSFTSSASGNTIYF. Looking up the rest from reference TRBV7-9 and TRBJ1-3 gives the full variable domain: DTGVSQNPRHKITKRGQNVTFRCDPISEHNRLYWYRQTLGQGPEFLTYFQNEAQLEKSRLLSDRFSAERPKGSFSTLEIQRTEQGDSAMYLCASSFTSSASGNTIYFGEGSWLTVV.

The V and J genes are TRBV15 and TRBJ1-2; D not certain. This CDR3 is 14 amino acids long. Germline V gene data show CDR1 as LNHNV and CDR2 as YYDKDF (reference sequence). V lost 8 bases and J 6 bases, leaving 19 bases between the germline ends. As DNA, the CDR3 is TGTGCCACCCGGAGTGCAGCCTTAGTTCATGGCTACACCTTC. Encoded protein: CATRSAALVHGYTF.

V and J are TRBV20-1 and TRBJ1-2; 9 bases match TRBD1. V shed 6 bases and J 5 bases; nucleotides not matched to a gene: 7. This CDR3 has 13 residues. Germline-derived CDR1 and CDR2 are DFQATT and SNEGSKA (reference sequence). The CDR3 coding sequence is TGCAGTGCCAACAGGGGGCGCTTTTATGGCTACACCTTC. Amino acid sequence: CSANRGRFYGYTF.

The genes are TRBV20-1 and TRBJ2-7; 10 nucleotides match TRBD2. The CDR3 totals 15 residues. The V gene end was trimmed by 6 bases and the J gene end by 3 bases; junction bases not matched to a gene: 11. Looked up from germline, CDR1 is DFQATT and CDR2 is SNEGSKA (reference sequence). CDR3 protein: CSATRTSGYGYEQYF. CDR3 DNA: TGCAGTGCAACCAGGACTAGCGGCTACGGCTACGAGCAGTACTTC.

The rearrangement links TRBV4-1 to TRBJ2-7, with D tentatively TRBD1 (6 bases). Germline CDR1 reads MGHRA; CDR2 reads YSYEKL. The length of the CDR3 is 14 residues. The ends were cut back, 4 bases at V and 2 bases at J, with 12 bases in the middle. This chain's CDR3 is CASSLRDNPYEQYF. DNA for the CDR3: TGCGCCAGCAGCCTCCGGGACAATCCCTACGAGCAGTACTTC.